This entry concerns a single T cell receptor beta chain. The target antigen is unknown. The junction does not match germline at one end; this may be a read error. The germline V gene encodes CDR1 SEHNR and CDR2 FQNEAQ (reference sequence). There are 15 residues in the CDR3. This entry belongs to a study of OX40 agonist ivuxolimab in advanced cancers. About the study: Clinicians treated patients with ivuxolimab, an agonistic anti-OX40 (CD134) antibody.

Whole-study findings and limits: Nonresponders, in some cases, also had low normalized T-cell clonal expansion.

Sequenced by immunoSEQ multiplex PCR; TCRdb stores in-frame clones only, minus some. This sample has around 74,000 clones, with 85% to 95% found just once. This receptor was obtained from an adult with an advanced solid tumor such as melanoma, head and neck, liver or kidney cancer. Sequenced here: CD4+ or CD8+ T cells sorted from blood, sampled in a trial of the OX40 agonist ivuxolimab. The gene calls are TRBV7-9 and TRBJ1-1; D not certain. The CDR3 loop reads CASTLVGPYGTEAFF. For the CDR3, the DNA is TGTGCCAGCACCTTAGTCGGTCCCTATGGGACTGAAGCTTTCTTT.